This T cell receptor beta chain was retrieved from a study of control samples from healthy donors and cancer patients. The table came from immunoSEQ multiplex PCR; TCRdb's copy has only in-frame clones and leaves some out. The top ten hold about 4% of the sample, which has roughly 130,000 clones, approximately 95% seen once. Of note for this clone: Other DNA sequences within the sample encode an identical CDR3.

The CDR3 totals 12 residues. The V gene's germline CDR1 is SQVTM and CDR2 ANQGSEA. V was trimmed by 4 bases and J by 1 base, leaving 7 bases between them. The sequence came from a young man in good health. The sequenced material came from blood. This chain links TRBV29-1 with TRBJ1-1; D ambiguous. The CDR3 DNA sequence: TGCAGCGTTGGACGGCAGAACACTGAAGCTTTCTTT. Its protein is CSVGRQNTEAFF.